Below, 20 T cell receptor beta chains from the same sample are listed, as sequenced in a study of sequential checkpoint blockade in melanoma. The treatment denotes: randomized to nivolumab then ipilimumab (arm A) or the reverse (arm B). Sequencing used immunoSEQ multiplex PCR; TCRdb keeps in-frame clones, though not all of them. The table shows tens of thousands of clones, with 80% to 90% occurring only once. Sequenced here: CD8+ T cells sorted from blood (inferred from file names), sampled from a patient given nivolumab and ipilimumab in sequence. The receptors here all came from a human donor with melanoma.

The chain is built from TRBV7-6 and TRBJ2-7; 7 bases fit TRBD2. CDR3 length: 13 residues. V lost 5 bases and J lost 4; bases outside the gene matches: 5. Germline CDR1 and CDR2: SGHVS and FNYEAQ. CDR3 coding DNA: TGTGCCAGCAGCCCCACCGGGGGGTACGAGCAGTACTTC. It specifies CASSPTGGYEQYF.

The rearrangement uses TRBV28 and TRBJ2-7; 9 nucleotides agree with TRBD1. The CDR3 loop spans 14 amino acids. Germline CDR1 reads MDHEN; CDR2 reads SYDVKM. V lost 4 bases and J lost 0; bases outside the gene matches: 1. The DNA for the CDR3 is TGTGCCAGCAGTTCGGGACAGGGCTCCTACGAGCAGTACTTC. Its translation: CASSSGQGSYEQYF.

The chain couples TRBV6-5 to TRBJ1-1; D remains unclear. The germline V gene encodes CDR1 MNHEY and CDR2 SVGAGI. The CDR3 is 16 residues long. The V end was cut by 0 bases, the J end by 3 bases, with 14 bases between. CDR3 coding DNA: TGTGCCAGCAGTTACTCGATAGGCGGGAGCTACACTGAAGCTTTCTTT. This gives the protein CASSYSIGGSYTEAFF.

The V gene is TRBV9, the J gene TRBJ2-2, with 9 bases identical to TRBD1. This CDR3 spans 16 amino acids. Trimming cost V 3 bases and J 7 bases; bases outside gene matches: 10. Germline V lookup: CDR1 SGDLS, CDR2 YYNGEE. In nucleotides, the CDR3 is TGTGCCAGCAGCGCGACCGGGACAGGGCTGAGCGGGGAGCTGTTTTTT. Translating it yields CASSATGTGLSGELFF.

This chain uses TRBV14 with TRBJ2-7, with 8 nucleotides matching TRBD2. Germline loops: CDR1 SGHDN, CDR2 FVKESK. V was pared by 0 bases and J by 3 bases, with 13 bases of the junction left unmatched. CDR3 length: 18 residues. This chain's CDR3 is CASSQERRLSGGDYEQYF. CDR3 coding DNA: TGTGCCAGCAGCCAAGAACGGCGGCTCAGCGGGGGTGACTACGAGCAGTACTTC.

The V call is TRBV4-3, the J call TRBJ1-3, with 10 bases fitting TRBD1. The CDR3 contains 16 residues. Unmatched junction bases numbered 7, after V lost 0 bases and J lost 8 bases. Germline V lookup: CDR1 LGHNA, CDR2 YSLEER. CDR3 amino acids: CASSQESGGQGHTIYF. CDR3 bases: TGCGCCAGCAGCCAAGAAAGTGGGGGACAGGGGCACACCATATATTTT.

In this sample, this clone turned up a few times. The chain has TRBV21-1 and TRBJ1-5. TRBV21-1 is marked as a pseudogene. The CDR3 runs to 14 residues. CDR3 nucleotide sequence: TGTGCCAGCAGCCCTAAAACGATCAATCAGCCCCAGCATTTT. As protein: CASSPKTINQPQHF.

This chain connects TRBV2 to TRBJ2-1; D gene unclear. Per germline, CDR1 SNHLY and CDR2 FYNNEI. Trimming took 1 base from V and 0 from J, leaving 7 bases between them. The CDR3 runs to 15 residues. The CDR3 sequence is CASSEGASSYNEQFF. The CDR3, as DNA: TGTGCCAGCAGTGAAGGAGCTAGCTCCTACAATGAGCAGTTCTTC.

This sequence joins TRBV19 and TRBJ2-1; 7 nucleotides match TRBD2. With V trimmed by 3 bases and J by 3 bases, 5 bases remained unmatched. Germline CDR1 reads LNHDA; CDR2 reads SQIVND (reference sequence). CDR3 length: 15 amino acids. The CDR3 DNA is TGTGCCAGTAGTATCTCGGGGGGAAGCTACAATGAGCAGTTCTTC. Protein product: CASSISGGSYNEQFF.

The gene calls are TRBV9 and TRBJ2-6, with D perhaps matching TRBD2 (5 bases). CDR3 size: 18 residues. The V end lost 4 bases, the J end lost 0 bases, and 17 bases lay between the germline ends. Germline CDR1 SGDLS, CDR2 YYNGEE. CDR3 sequence (DNA): TGTGCCAGCAGCCCCGAGGGATTAGCTTACTCTGGGGCCAACGTCCTGACTTTC. Translating gives CASSPEGLAYSGANVLTF.

The V and J genes are TRBV2 and TRBJ1-5, with D hard to call. The CDR3 loop spans 15 amino acids. Trimming left V 2 bases short and J 0 bases short, with 8 bases between. Germline loops: CDR1 SNHLY, CDR2 FYNNEI. This CDR3 reads CASSERGYSNQPQHF. DNA for the CDR3: TGTGCCAGCAGTGAACGAGGATATAGCAATCAGCCCCAGCATTTT.

J is TRBJ1-2 and V is TRBV19; 11 nucleotides align to TRBD1. The germline V gene encodes CDR1 LNHDA and CDR2 SQIVND (reference sequence). Unmatched junction bases numbered 4, after V lost 7 bases and J lost 6 bases. The CDR3 loop spans 13 amino acids. CDR3 bases: TGTGCCAGTAAAGGACAGGGGGCCGATGGCTACACCTTC. It encodes CASKGQGADGYTF.

This clone has only one observation. This chain connects TRBV9 to TRBJ1-1, with D uncertain. This CDR3 is 12 amino acids long. V was pared by 3 bases and J by 3 bases, with 6 bases between. CDR1 and CDR2 (germline): SGDLS, YYNGEE. CDR3 in DNA: TGTGCCAGCAGCGGCAGCGACACTGAAGCTTTCTTT. Translation: CASSGSDTEAFF.

The chain joins TRBV7-7 to TRBJ2-7; D is perhaps TRBD2 (6 bases). Trimming removed 2 bases at V and 6 bases at J, with 14 bases between. The CDR3 contains 14 residues. The V gene's germline CDR1 is SSHAT and CDR2 FNYEAQ (reference sequence). The CDR3 DNA reads as TGTGCCAGCAGCTTATCAATGACTAGGTCCGAGCAGTACTTC. This codes for CASSLSMTRSEQYF.

About this clone: The identical CDR3 is also encoded by other nucleotide sequences in the sample. CDR3: CASSQDLWTGYNEQFF. The CDR3 DNA is TGCGCCAGCAGCCAAGATCTGTGGACAGGGTACAATGAGCAGTTCTTC. V is TRBV4-3 and J is TRBJ2-1, with 8 bases aligning to TRBD1. The CDR3 spans 16 residues. CDR1 is LGHNA and CDR2 is YSLEER in the germline V gene. Trimming removed 0 bases from V and 4 bases from J; junction bases left unmatched: 5.

CDR3 residues: CACLQAGPTYEQYV. The CDR3 DNA is TGTGCCTGTTTACAAGCGGGACCTACCTACGAGCAGTACGTC. The chain has TRBV5-6 and TRBJ2-7, with TRBD2 matching 7 bases. Germline CDR1 is SGHDT and CDR2 is YYEEEE. The ends lost 10 bases at V and 2 bases at J; junction bases unmatched: 12. The CDR3 length is 14 residues.

By share of the sample, this clone is medium-sized (0.01 to 0.1%). J is TRBJ1-1 and V is TRBV5-4, with D unresolved. The germline V gene has CDR1 SGHNT and CDR2 YYREEE (reference sequence). The V end was cut by 5 bases, the J end by 3 bases, with 17 bases between. The CDR3 totals 15 residues. CDR3 amino acids: CASSLYYPADTEAFF. DNA of the CDR3: TGTGCCAGCAGTCTTTACTACCCGGCTGACACTGAAGCTTTCTTT.

The chain links TRBV7-9 to TRBJ1-1; D is uncertain. The germline V gene encodes CDR1 SEHNR and CDR2 FQNEAQ (reference sequence). V was shortened by 4 bases and J by 6 bases, with 6 bases between the two germline ends. The CDR3 totals 11 residues. The CDR3 region is CASSSPAEAFF. DNA of the CDR3: TGTGCCAGCAGCTCCCCGGCTGAAGCTTTCTTT.

On this clone: This sample includes further DNA sequences coding for the same CDR3. The chain recombines TRBV29-1 with TRBJ2-2; D is uncertain. Germline V CDR1 and CDR2: SQVTM, ANQGSEA. The CDR3 totals 12 residues. Trimming left V 4 bases short and J 1 base short, with 4 bases between. The CDR3 DNA reads as TGCAGCGTTGTTAGGAACACCGGGGAGCTGTTTTTT. This sequence encodes CSVVRNTGELFF.

This chain connects TRBV4-2 to TRBJ1-4, with 7 positions matching TRBD1. The CDR3 contains 16 residues. The junction had 7 bases not matched to a gene; V was cut back by 3 bases and J by 3 bases. Germline V gene sequence: CDR1 LGHNA, CDR2 YNFKEQ. The CDR3 reads CASSHDDRVSNEKLFF. The DNA of the CDR3 is TGTGCCAGCAGCCACGATGACAGGGTATCTAATGAAAAACTGTTTTTT.